This entry lists 10 T cell receptor beta chains sequenced from one sample in a study of blood T cells in healthy people across ages (dated by TCRdb to 2014 to 2015). Libraries were built with 5' RACE. Instrument used: Illumina HiSeq 2500. A second PCR of roughly 7 to 11 cycles was run with a J-beta primer mix and a sample-barcoded 5' primer. TCRdb cleaned the public reads at Q25 with fastp, built clones with MiXCR and kept in-frame beta chains. Rows with a matching CDR3 protein are joined into one entry that keeps the most common DNA and genes. A total of over a million distinct CDR3 sequences appear in this sample, 45% of them only once. Approximately 17% of the sample belongs to the ten largest clones. The sample consisted of blood. These receptors were obtained from a woman aged 55-70 years in good health.

The V and J genes are TRBV20-1 and TRBJ2-1; 10 positions agree with TRBD2. The J segment lost 5 bases and the V segment lost 3 bases, leaving 13 bases of the junction unmatched. CDR3 length equals 17 residues. The germline gives CDR1 DFQATT, CDR2 SNEGSKA (reference sequence). The CDR3 DNA follows: TGCAGTGCTAGTGGCCTAGCGGGAGAAGAAGCCCACAATGAGCAGTTCTTC. It is translated as CSASGLAGEEAHNEQFF.

The rearrangement joins TRBV30 to TRBJ1-6; no definite D call. Between the trimmed V and J ends, which lost 4 bases and 14 bases, there was a span of 15 bases. This CDR3 has 12 amino acids. The germline V gene encodes CDR1 GTSNPN and CDR2 SVGIG (reference sequence). In DNA form, the CDR3 reads TGTGCCTGGACCCCGACCGGACGATCCCTCCACTTT. Protein sequence: CAWTPTGRSLHF.

Written as DNA, the CDR3 is TGCAGTGCTAGTGTTTCGGGCTCCTACAATGAGCAGTTCTTC. This sequence encodes CSASVSGSYNEQFF. The chain carries TRBV20-1 and TRBJ2-1; no clear D gene. Germline values: CDR1 DFQATT, CDR2 SNEGSKA (reference sequence). CDR3 size: 14 residues. Trimming took off 3 bases at V and 0 bases at J, with 9 bases between the two ends.

This clonotype was counted between two and nine times. CDR3 in DNA: TGTGCCAGCCCATGGGACAGGGGGCGCAGGGAGACCCAGTACTTC. Translating gives CASPWDRGRRETQYF. This chain connects TRBV2 to TRBJ2-5; 12 bases are shared with TRBD1. V dropped 8 bases and J dropped 5; count of bases not matched to a gene: 9. The CDR3 runs to 15 residues. The germline V gene encodes CDR1 SNHLY and CDR2 FYNNEI.

In its sample, this clonotype was seen a few times. It may be a read error: a sequence one base away is much more abundant. The rearrangement links TRBV5-1 to TRBJ2-3; D gene unclear. The CDR3 covers 14 residues. CDR1 and CDR2 from the germline V gene are SGHRS and YFSETQ. Trimming took 4 bases from V and 2 from J, leaving 11 bases between them. CDR3 bases: TGCGCCAGCAGCGTGGCCACAGTCACAGATACGCAGTATTTT. Translating gives CASSVATVTDTQYF.

Only one count was recorded for this clonotype. The chain links TRBV3-1 to TRBJ2-3; 10 nucleotides align to TRBD2. Unmatched junction bases numbered 11, after V lost 5 bases and J lost 0 bases. Germline CDR1 reads LGHDT; CDR2 reads YNNKEL (reference sequence). This CDR3 region has 18 residues. The CDR3 is CASSATLEREGSTDTQYF. CDR3 DNA: TGTGCCAGCAGCGCCACTTTGGAGCGGGAGGGGAGCACAGATACGCAGTATTTT.

This clonotype has only a few counts. This chain uses TRBV9 with TRBJ2-7; the D is unclear. The CDR3 runs 13 residues. Trimming took off 0 bases at V and 2 bases at J, with 6 bases between the two ends. The germline gives CDR1 SGDLS, CDR2 YYNGEE. The CDR3: CASSVGNAYEQYF. In nucleotides, the CDR3 is TGTGCCAGCAGCGTAGGGAACGCCTACGAGCAGTACTTC. Full variable domain (remainder filled in from reference TRBV9 and TRBJ2-7): DSGVTQTPKHLITATGQRVTLRCSPRSGDLSVYWYQQSLDQGLQFLIQYYNGEERAKGNILERFSAQQFPDLHSELNLSSLELGDSALYFCASSVGNAYEQYFGPGTRLTVT.

About this clonotype itself: This may be a read error, as it is one base from a much larger clone. The chain combines TRBV29-1 with TRBJ2-5; maybe TRBD1 (6 bases). This CDR3 contains 13 residues. Germline CDR1 and CDR2: SQVTM and ANQGSEA. CDR3 protein: CGVEGTNQETQYF. CDR3 nucleotide sequence: TGCGGCGTTGAAGGGACAAACCAAGAGACCCAGTACTTC.

This sequence joins TRBV7-7 and TRBJ2-1; 9 bases align to TRBD2. The CDR3 covers 16 residues. CDR1 and CDR2 (germline): SSHAT, FNYEAQ (reference sequence). V lost 1 base to trimming and J lost 4 bases; unmatched junction nucleotides: 5. The CDR3 DNA is TGTGCCAGCAGCTTAGGTGAGGGACTAGCATACAATGAGCAGTTCTTC. The encoded protein is CASSLGEGLAYNEQFF.

The rearrangement links TRBV10-2 to TRBJ2-5, with a possible D match to TRBD2 (5 bases). V was shortened by 6 bases and J by 11 bases, with 22 bases between the two germline ends. The CDR3 length is 14 residues. The germline V gene has CDR1 WSHSY and CDR2 SAAADI. CDR3 sequence: CASSPLGAPGEQYF. CDR3 sequence (DNA): TGCGCCAGCAGCCCGCTGGGAGCGCCTGGTGAGCAGTACTTC.